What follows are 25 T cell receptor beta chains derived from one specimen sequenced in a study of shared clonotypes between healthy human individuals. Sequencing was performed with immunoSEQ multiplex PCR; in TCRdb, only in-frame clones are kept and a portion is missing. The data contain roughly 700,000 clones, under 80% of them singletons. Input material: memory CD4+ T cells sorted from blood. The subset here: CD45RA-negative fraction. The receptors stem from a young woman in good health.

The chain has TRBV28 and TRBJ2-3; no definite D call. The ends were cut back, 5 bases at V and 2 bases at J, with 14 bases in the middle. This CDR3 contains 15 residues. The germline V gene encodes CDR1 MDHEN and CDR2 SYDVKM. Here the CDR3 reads CASSPNLIYTDTQYF. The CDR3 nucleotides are TGTGCCAGCAGTCCAAACCTGATTTACACAGATACGCAGTATTTT. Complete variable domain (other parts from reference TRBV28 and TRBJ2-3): DVKVTQSSRYLVKRTGEKVFLECVQDMDHENMFWYRQDPGLGLRLIYFSYDVKMKEKGDIPEGYSVSREKKERFSLILESASTNQTSMYLCASSPNLIYTDTQYFGPGTRLTVL.

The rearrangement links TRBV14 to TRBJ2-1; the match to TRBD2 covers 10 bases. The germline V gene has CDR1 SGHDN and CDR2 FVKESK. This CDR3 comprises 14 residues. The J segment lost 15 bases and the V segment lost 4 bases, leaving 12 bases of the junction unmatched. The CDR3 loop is CASSPYGSGRKWFF. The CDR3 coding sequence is TGTGCCAGCAGCCCCTACGGTAGCGGGAGGAAGTGGTTCTTC.

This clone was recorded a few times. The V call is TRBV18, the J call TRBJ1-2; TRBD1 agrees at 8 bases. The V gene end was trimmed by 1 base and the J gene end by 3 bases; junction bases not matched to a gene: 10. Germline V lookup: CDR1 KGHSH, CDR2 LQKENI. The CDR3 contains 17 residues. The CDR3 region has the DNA TGTGCCAGCTCACCACGTATACAGGGGGAAGGAGACTATGGCTACACCTTC. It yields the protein CASSPRIQGEGDYGYTF.

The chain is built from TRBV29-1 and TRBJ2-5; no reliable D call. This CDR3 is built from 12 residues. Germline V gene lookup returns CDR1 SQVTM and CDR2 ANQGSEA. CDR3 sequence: CSSSPSQETQYF. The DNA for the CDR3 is TGCAGTTCATCGCCGTCCCAAGAGACCCAGTACTTC.

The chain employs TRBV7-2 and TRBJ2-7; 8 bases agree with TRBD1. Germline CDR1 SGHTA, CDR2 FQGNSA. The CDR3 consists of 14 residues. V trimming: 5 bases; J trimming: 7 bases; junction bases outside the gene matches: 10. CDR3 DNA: TGTGCCAGCAGCGACGTAGACAGGGGAAGGGAGCAGTACTTC. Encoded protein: CASSDVDRGREQYF.

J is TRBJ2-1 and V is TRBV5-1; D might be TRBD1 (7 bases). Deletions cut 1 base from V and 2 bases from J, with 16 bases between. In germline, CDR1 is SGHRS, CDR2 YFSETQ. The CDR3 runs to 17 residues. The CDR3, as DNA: TGCGCCAGCAGCTTGCAACGCAGGGGGGTACCCTACAATGAGCAGTTCTTC. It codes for CASSLQRRGVPYNEQFF.

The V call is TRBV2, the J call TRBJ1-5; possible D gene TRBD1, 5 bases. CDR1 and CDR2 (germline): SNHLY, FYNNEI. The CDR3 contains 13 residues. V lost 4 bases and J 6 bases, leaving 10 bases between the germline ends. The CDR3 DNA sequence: TGTGCCAGCAGTGGAGGGGAGGGTCAGCCCCAGCATTTT. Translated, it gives CASSGGEGQPQHF. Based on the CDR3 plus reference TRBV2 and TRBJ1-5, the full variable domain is EPEVTQTPSHQVTQMGQEVILRCVPISNHLYFYWYRQILGQKVEFLVSFYNNEISEKSEIFDDQFSVERPDGSNFTLKIRSTKLEDSAMYFCASSGGEGQPQHFGDGTRLSIL.

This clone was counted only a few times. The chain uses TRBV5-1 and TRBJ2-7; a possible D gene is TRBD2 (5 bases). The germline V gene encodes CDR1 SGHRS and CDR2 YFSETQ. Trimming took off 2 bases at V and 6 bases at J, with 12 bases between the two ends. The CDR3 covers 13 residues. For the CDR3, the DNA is TGCGCCAGCAGCTTAACGGGGTCCCGCGAGCAGTACTTC. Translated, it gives CASSLTGSREQYF.

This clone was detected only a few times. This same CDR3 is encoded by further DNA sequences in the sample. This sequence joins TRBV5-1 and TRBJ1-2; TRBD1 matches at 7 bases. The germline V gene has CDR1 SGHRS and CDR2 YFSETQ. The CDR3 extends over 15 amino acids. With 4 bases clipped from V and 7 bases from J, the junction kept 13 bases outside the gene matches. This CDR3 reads CASSLGDRDIGGYTF. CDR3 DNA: TGCGCCAGCAGCCTCGGGGACAGAGACATTGGTGGCTACACCTTC.

The CDR3 here is CASSLTAIGDLDGYTF. The CDR3, as DNA: TGTGCCAGCAGCTTAACGGCGATAGGGGATCTCGATGGCTACACCTTC. The chain has TRBV7-9 and TRBJ1-2, with D possibly matching TRBD1 (5 bases). Trimming took off 2 bases at V and 6 bases at J, with 19 bases between the two ends. This CDR3 has 16 amino acids. Germline assignment: CDR1 SEHNR and CDR2 FQNEAQ (reference sequence).

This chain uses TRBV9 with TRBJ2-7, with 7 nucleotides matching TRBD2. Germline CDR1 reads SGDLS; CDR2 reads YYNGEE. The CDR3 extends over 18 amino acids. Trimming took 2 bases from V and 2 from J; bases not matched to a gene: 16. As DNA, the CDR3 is TGTGCCAGCAGCGTTGCCGGCGGGGCCCTTAGCGGGCCCTACGAGCAGTACTTC. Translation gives CASSVAGGALSGPYEQYF.

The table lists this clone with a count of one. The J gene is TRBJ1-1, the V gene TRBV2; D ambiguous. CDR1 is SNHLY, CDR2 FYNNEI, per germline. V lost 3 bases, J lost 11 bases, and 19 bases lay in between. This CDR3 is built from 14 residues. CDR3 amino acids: CASSDIDPRGGAFF. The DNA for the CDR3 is TGTGCCAGCAGTGACATTGACCCGCGAGGAGGGGCTTTCTTT.

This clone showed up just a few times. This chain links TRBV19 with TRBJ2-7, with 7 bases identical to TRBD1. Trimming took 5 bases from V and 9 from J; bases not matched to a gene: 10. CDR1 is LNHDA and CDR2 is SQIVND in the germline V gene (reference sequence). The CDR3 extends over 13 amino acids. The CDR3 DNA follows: TGTGCCAGTAGTGACCGACAGGGTCGTGTGCAGTACTTC. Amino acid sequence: CASSDRQGRVQYF.

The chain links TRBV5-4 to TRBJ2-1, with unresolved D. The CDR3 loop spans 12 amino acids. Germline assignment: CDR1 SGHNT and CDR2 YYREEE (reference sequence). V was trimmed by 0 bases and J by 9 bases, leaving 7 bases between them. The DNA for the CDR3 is TGTGCCAGCAGCTTGGACGAAAGTGAGCAGTTCTTC. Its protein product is CASSLDESEQFF.

The CDR3 protein is CATSRALAGHEQYF. In nucleotides, the CDR3 is TGTGCCACCAGCAGAGCACTAGCGGGCCACGAGCAGTACTTC. The gene calls are TRBV15 and TRBJ2-7; 9 nucleotides agree with TRBD2. Germline V gene sequence: CDR1 LNHNV, CDR2 YYDKDF (reference sequence). V shed 1 base and J 5 bases; nucleotides not matched to a gene: 3. This CDR3 has 14 residues.

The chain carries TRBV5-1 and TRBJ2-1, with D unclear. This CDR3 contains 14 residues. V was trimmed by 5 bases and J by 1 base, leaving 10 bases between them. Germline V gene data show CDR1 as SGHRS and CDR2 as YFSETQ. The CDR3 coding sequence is TGCGCCAGCAGGATCGCAGAATCCTACAATGAGCAGTTCTTC. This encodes CASRIAESYNEQFF.

The CDR3 DNA reads as TGTGCCACCAGCAGAGGCGGGACAGGGGGCATAAACACCATATATTTT. Its translation is CATSRGGTGGINTIYF. V gene TRBV15 combines with J gene TRBJ1-3; 12 bases agree with TRBD1. V lost 1 base, J lost 6 bases, and 4 bases stayed unmatched. The V gene's germline CDR1 is LNHNV and CDR2 YYDKDF (reference sequence). This CDR3 has 16 residues.

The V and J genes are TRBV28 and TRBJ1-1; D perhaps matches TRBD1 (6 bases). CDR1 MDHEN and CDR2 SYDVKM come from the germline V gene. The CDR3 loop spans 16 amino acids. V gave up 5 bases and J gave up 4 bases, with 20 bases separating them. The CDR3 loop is CASSGGAGVVSTEAFF. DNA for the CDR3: TGTGCCAGCAGTGGGGGGGCAGGGGTGGTGTCCACTGAAGCTTTCTTT.

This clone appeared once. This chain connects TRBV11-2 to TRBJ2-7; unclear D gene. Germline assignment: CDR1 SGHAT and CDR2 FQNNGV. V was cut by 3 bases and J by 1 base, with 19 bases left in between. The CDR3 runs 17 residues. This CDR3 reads CASSLTPGQVTSYEQYF. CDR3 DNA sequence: TGTGCCAGCAGCTTGACCCCCGGCCAGGTGACATCCTACGAGCAGTACTTC.

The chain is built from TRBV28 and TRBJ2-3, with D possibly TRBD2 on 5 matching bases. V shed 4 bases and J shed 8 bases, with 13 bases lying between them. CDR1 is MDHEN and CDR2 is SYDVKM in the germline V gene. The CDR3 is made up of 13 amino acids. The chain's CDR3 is CASSSSRSGTQYF. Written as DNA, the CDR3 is TGTGCCAGCAGTTCTAGTCGGAGCGGTACGCAGTATTTT.

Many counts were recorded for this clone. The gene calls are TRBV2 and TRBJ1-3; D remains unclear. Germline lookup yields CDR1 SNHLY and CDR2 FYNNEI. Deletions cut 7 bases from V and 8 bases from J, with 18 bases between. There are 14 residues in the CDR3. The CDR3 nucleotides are TGTGCCAGCATTCGTGAGCTCCGCGATTACACCATATATTTT. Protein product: CASIRELRDYTIYF.

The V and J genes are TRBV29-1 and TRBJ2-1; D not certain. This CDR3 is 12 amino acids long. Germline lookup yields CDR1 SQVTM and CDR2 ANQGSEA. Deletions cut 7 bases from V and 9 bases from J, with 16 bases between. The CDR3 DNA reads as TGCAGCGCCGGTTTGGGGAAACTTGAGCAGTTCTTC. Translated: CSAGLGKLEQFF.

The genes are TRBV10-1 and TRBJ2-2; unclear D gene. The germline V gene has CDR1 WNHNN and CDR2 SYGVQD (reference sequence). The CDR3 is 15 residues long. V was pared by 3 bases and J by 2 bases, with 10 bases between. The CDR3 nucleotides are TGCGCCAGCAGTGATCCCAGTACAAACACCGGGGAGCTGTTTTTT. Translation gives CASSDPSTNTGELFF.

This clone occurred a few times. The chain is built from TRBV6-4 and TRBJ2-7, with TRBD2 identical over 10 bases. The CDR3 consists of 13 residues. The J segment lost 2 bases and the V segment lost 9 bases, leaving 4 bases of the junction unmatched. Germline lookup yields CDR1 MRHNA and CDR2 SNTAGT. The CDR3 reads CARRLAGAYEQYF. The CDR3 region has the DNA TGTGCCAGACGCCTAGCGGGAGCCTACGAGCAGTACTTC.

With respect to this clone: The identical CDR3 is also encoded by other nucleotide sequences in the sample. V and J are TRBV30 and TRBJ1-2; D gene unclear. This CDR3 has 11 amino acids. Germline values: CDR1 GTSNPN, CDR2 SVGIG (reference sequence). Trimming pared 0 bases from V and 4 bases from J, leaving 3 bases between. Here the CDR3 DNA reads TGTGCCTGGAGTGTCAGCTATGGCTACACCTTC. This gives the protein CAWSVSYGYTF.